The source of this T cell receptor beta chain is a study of CD8 T cells in Susac syndrome. On the study more broadly: Patients with Susac syndrome were therapy-naive, taking corticosteroids, with some also receiving intravenous immunoglobulin, or taking intravenous immunoglobulin alone at the time their blood was drawn. Broader study findings: Among people with Susac, CD8+ clonal expansion was greatest in TEMRA cells and active patients. Across the total CD8+ repertoires, 15 to 20 Susac-specific public clones were detected, and across the CD8+ TEMRA repertoires, five or six such clones were detected.

Random hexamers were used to reverse transcribe 0.5 to 1 ug of RNA. TCRdb re-analysed the immunoSEQ multiplex PCR reads in MiXCR, keeping a single row per CDR3 protein. The repertoire holds fewer than 90,000 distinct CDR3 sequences, with under 95% as singletons. Note on this clonotype: What it recognizes is unknown.

Patients with Susac syndrome met the recently defined diagnostic criteria for definite or probable disease. The V end was cut by 0 bases, the J end by 1 base, with 6 bases between. This CDR3 comprises 13 residues. The germline V gene has CDR1 DFQATT and CDR2 SNEGSKA (reference sequence). J is TRBJ1-1 and V is TRBV20-1; D is unresolved. Sequenced sample: CD8+ T cells from PBMCs. This clonotype originated in a human donor with Susac syndrome. DNA of the CDR3: TGCAGTGCTAGAGAGCCAGGGAACACTGAAGCTTTCTTT. This codes for CSAREPGNTEAFF.